This TCR beta chain was recovered during a study of identifying expanded T cells in peripheral blood. Study-wide results and caveats: Over approximately two and four weeks, about 17 and 20 clones changed, versus approximately 1.1 between replicates.

A word on this clone: The target antigen is unknown.

CDR1 and CDR2 (germline): SEHNR, FQNEAQ (reference sequence). The CDR3 covers 14 residues. V was pared by 1 base and J by 11 bases, with 15 bases between. Generated by immunoSEQ multiplex PCR, the TCRdb table keeps only in-frame clones and is missing some. The sample holds approximately 120,000 clones, 88% seen once. This rearrangement joins TRBV7-9 to TRBJ1-5; TRBD1 might be the D (5 bases). This TCR derives from a person between 18 and 75 years old in good health. Sequenced: blood. The CDR3 sequence is CASSLDVGDRTQHF. The CDR3 region has the DNA TGTGCCAGCAGCTTAGACGTGGGGGATAGGACCCAGCATTTT.